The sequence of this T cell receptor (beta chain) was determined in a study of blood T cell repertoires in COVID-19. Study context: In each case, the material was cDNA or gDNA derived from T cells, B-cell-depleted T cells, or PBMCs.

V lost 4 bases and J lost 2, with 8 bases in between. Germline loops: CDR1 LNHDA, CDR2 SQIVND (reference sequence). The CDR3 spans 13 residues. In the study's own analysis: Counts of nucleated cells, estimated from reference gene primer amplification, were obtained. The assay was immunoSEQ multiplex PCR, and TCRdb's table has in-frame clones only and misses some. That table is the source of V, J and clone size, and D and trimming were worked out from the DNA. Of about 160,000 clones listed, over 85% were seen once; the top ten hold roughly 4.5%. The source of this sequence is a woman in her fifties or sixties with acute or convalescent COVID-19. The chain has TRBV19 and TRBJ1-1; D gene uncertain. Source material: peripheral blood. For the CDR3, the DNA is TGTGCCAGTAGTACAACAGCCAACACTGAAGCTTTCTTT. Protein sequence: CASSTTANTEAFF.